This entry lists 31 T cell receptor beta chains sequenced from one sample in a study of T cells expressing NK-cell markers (TCRdb year 2020). The library was obtained by 5' RACE. Reads for this sample came from an Illumina HiSeq 2000. The reads underwent TCRdb reprocessing, giving one record for each CDR3 protein sequence and no DNA. The sample table includes some 150,000 distinct CDR3 sequences. Around 35% of the sample is taken by the ten largest. Material: blood T cells: a sorted CD56 or NKG2C T cell subset, CD4+ or CD8+ T cells, or bulk PBMC T cells (not recorded which). Source of these receptors: a woman aged 50 to 60 in good health. Donor details come from another sample of the same person, matched by shared clones.

The chain has TRBV29-1 and TRBJ2-1; TCRdb lists TRBD1, though no DNA is available to test this call. Germline CDR1 and CDR2: SQVTM and ANQGSEA. The CDR3 has 17 amino acids. The CDR3 protein is CSVEQGSVPSSYNEQFF.

The CDR3 sequence is CATGGGMDGYTF. The genes are TRBV10-3 and TRBJ1-2. The germline CDR1 and CDR2 sequences are ENHRY and SYGVKD. The CDR3 sequence is 12 residues long.

The genes are TRBV7-6 and TRBJ2-1; the D call of TRBD2 rests on TCRdb alone, since no DNA is present to check it. CDR1 is SGHVS and CDR2 is FNYEAQ in the germline V gene. The CDR3 is 17 residues long. The CDR3 protein is CASSLAFGAGRNNEQFF.

This CDR3 reads CASSLPGLVGDTQYF. The chain links TRBV27 to TRBJ2-3; with no DNA, the TCRdb D assignment of TRBD2 cannot be verified. This CDR3 region has 15 residues. Germline V gene lookup returns CDR1 MNHEY and CDR2 SMNVEV (reference sequence).

V usage is TRBV4-1 and J usage is TRBJ2-3. This CDR3 comprises 11 residues. The germline gives CDR1 MGHRA, CDR2 YSYEKL. The CDR3 protein is CASSLQSTQYF.

The chain links TRBV25-1 to TRBJ2-3; TCRdb gives TRBD2 as the D gene, but with no DNA this cannot be confirmed. This CDR3 has 17 amino acids. Germline V lookup: CDR1 MGHDK, CDR2 SYGVNS. The CDR3 here is CASSELSLAFSTDTQYF.

The V and J genes are TRBV6-5 and TRBJ2-1; TCRdb returns TRBD1, unconfirmable since there is no DNA. The CDR3 is made up of 16 amino acids. CDR1 and CDR2 from the germline V gene are MNHEY and SVGAGI. The CDR3 reads CASSPRSRDPYNEQFF.

This chain connects TRBV18 to TRBJ2-1; the TCRdb call, TRBD1, lacks DNA for checking. Germline V gives CDR1 KGHSH, CDR2 LQKENI. CDR3 size: 16 residues. This CDR3 reads CASSPPARTTYNEQFF.

The chain recombines TRBV3-1 with TRBJ2-1; TCRdb's D call, TRBD2, is unchecked because there is no DNA. Germline V gene lookup returns CDR1 LGHDT and CDR2 YNNKEL (reference sequence). CDR3 length: 16 residues. CDR3 residues: CASSPGTSGSIDEQFF.

This rearrangement joins TRBV10-3 to TRBJ2-2; the TRBD2 assignment by TCRdb is unverifiable without DNA. Per germline, CDR1 ENHRY and CDR2 SYGVKD. The length of the CDR3 is 15 residues. The CDR3 loop is CAISEKNARVGELFF.

The gene calls are TRBV20-1 and TRBJ2-1; TCRdb's assignment of TRBD2 cannot be checked, as there is no DNA. Looked up from germline, CDR1 is DFQATT and CDR2 is SNEGSKA (reference sequence). There are 14 residues in the CDR3. The CDR3 sequence: CSARGGLGNNEQFF.

The chain uses TRBV12-5 and TRBJ2-5; TCRdb designates TRBD1, a call that cannot be tested without DNA. The CDR3 contains 17 residues. Germline V gene lookup returns CDR1 LGHNT and CDR2 FRNRAP. CDR3 amino acids: CASGLDSPPGHLETQYF.

The J gene is TRBJ1-6, the V gene TRBV28. Germline CDR1 and CDR2: MDHEN and SYDVKM. The CDR3 spans 12 residues. The CDR3 loop is CASSLPRGPLHF.

This rearrangement joins TRBV12-3 or TRBV12-4 to TRBJ1-5. This CDR3 has 13 residues. The CDR3 is CASGRGGNQPQHF.

The chain has TRBV10-3 and TRBJ1-1; TCRdb lists TRBD1, though no DNA is available to test this call. The CDR3 runs 12 residues. Germline CDR1 and CDR2: ENHRY and SYGVKD. CDR3 loop: CAISDRAPQAFF.

The chain uses TRBV27 and TRBJ2-1. Germline V gives CDR1 MNHEY, CDR2 SMNVEV (reference sequence). The CDR3 consists of 14 residues. CDR3 region: CASRVWERDNEQFF.

The V gene is TRBV19, the J gene TRBJ2-3; with no DNA, the TCRdb D assignment of TRBD1 cannot be verified. The CDR3 covers 13 residues. Germline values: CDR1 LNHDA, CDR2 SQIVND (reference sequence). CDR3 amino acids: CASRGTAIDTQYF.

The genes are TRBV5-1 and TRBJ2-5. The CDR3 extends over 18 amino acids. Germline V gene lookup returns CDR1 SGHRS and CDR2 YFSETQ. CDR3 region: CASSLLGNAFGHQETQYF.

This sequence joins TRBV9 and TRBJ1-5; TCRdb's assignment of TRBD1 cannot be checked, as there is no DNA. The CDR3 length is 15 residues. CDR1 is SGDLS and CDR2 is YYNGEE in the germline V gene. The CDR3: CASSVGGQKNQPQHF.

The J gene is TRBJ1-4, the V gene TRBV12-3 or TRBV12-4; TCRdb lists TRBD1, though no DNA is available to test this call. The CDR3 has 14 residues. CDR3 residues: CASYPGGRFEKLFF.

The chain couples TRBV27 to TRBJ2-7; TCRdb's D call, TRBD2, is unchecked because there is no DNA. Germline lookup yields CDR1 MNHEY and CDR2 SMNVEV (reference sequence). CDR3 size: 16 residues. The CDR3: CASSSWTSVSSYEQYF.

The chain couples TRBV7-9 to TRBJ2-1; TCRdb proposes TRBD2, but this gene call is untestable without DNA. This CDR3 is 15 amino acids long. Germline V gives CDR1 SEHNR, CDR2 FQNEAQ (reference sequence). The chain's CDR3 is CASSLIAGVNNEQFF.

The chain employs TRBV9 and TRBJ1-4. There are 13 residues in the CDR3. Germline CDR1 SGDLS, CDR2 YYNGEE. CDR3 protein: CASSLNDWEKLFF.

The rearrangement links TRBV11-2 to TRBJ1-2; TCRdb reports TRBD1, a call that lacks DNA to check it against. This CDR3 comprises 12 residues. Per germline, CDR1 SGHAT and CDR2 FQNNGV. CDR3 protein: CASTGDGNGYTF. Combining the CDR3 with reference TRBV11-2 and TRBJ1-2 gives the whole variable domain EAGVAQSPRYKIIEKRQSVAFWCNPISGHATLYWYQQILGQGPKLLIQFQNNGVVDDSQLPKDRFSAERLKGVDSTLKIQPAKLEDSAVYLCASTGDGNGYTFGSGTRLTVV.

This chain joins TRBV12-3 or TRBV12-4 and TRBJ2-4. The CDR3 covers 15 residues. CDR3 in amino acids: CASSFLGFGKNIQYF.

The rearrangement joins TRBV4-1 to TRBJ2-3; TCRdb's D call of TRBD1 is untestable without DNA. CDR3 length: 15 amino acids. Germline V lookup: CDR1 MGHRA, CDR2 YSYEKL. This CDR3 reads CASSLNRGPTDTQYF.

V and J are TRBV6-2 or TRBV6-3 and TRBJ1-1. There are 14 residues in the CDR3. Germline CDR1 reads MNHEY; CDR2 reads SVGEGT. CDR3 sequence reads: CASSDPTENTEAFF.

The chain is built from TRBV20-1 and TRBJ1-3; the TRBD1 assignment by TCRdb is unverifiable without DNA. This CDR3 region has 14 residues. In germline, CDR1 is DFQATT, CDR2 SNEGSKA (reference sequence). The CDR3 reads CSATGTGFGNTIYF.

The genes are TRBV19 and TRBJ2-3; TCRdb proposes TRBD1, but this gene call is untestable without DNA. CDR3 length: 12 residues. Germline values: CDR1 LNHDA, CDR2 SQIVND (reference sequence). CDR3 residues: CASGGWGDTQYF.

V gene TRBV6-6 combines with J gene TRBJ2-3; TCRdb's assignment of TRBD2 cannot be checked, as there is no DNA. Per the germline V gene, CDR1 is MNHNY and CDR2 is SVGAGI (reference sequence). The CDR3 runs to 15 residues. The CDR3 reads CASSLLAGDTDTQYF.

V usage is TRBV12-3 or TRBV12-4 and J usage is TRBJ2-1; the D call from TCRdb, TRBD1, cannot be confirmed without DNA. This CDR3 region has 14 residues. CDR3 loop: CATSSYTGGNEQFF.